Shown below are 23 T cell receptor gamma chains from a single sample sequenced in a study of Vδ1+ human thymocytes (dated by TCRdb to 2017 to 2018). General findings and caveats noted by the study authors: Thymic TRG and TRD repertoires appeared highly polyclonal with Gaussian CDR3 length distributions, unlike oligoclonal peripheral blood repertoires.

These TCRs are of unknown antigen specificity. Sequenced on an Illumina MiSeq. RNA was isolated using the RNeasy mini kit, and reverse transcription was performed with Superscript III. Multiplex PCR was used to generate CDR3 amplicons, with pooled V-gene forward primers and a constant-region reverse primer carrying Illumina adaptor overhangs. TCRdb called clones anew from the public reads via CATT; matching DNA rows were later pooled. This sample gives about 23,000 gamma-chain clones in total; roughly 13% of them show up just once. Together, the top ten hold under 2.5% of the sample. Input material: Vdelta1+ gamma-delta thymocytes from the thymus. The cell subset or site label, as the study defines it: FACS-sorted CD3+ TCRalphabeta- TCRVdelta1+ TCRVdelta2- thymocytes. The receptors here all came from a child under two years old who had congenital heart surgery.

The chain joins TRGV9 to TRGJP2. Losses at the gene ends were 6 bases for V and 3 bases for J; bases not matched to a gene: 10. Per the germline V gene, CDR1 is GITISATS and CDR2 is ISYDGTV (reference sequence). The CDR3 loop spans 15 amino acids. The CDR3 coding sequence is TGTGCCTTGTGGCGAAGGAGGGGTAGTGATTGGATCAAGACGTTT. It yields the protein CALWRRRGSDWIKTF.

This clone was seen more than once but under ten times. V is TRGV3 and J is TRGJ1 or TRGJ2. In germline, CDR1 is VTNTFY, CDR2 YDVSTARD (reference sequence). V gave up 0 bases and J gave up 12 bases; unmatched junction bases: 5. This CDR3 comprises 11 residues. The CDR3 sequence is CATWDRPLKLF. Written as DNA, the CDR3 is TGTGCCACCTGGGACAGGCCATTGAAACTCTTT.

This clone was counted only a few times. Other DNA sequences in the sample encode the same CDR3. The J gene is TRGJP2, the V gene TRGV5. The CDR3 spans 14 residues. V shed 0 bases, J shed 5 bases, and the junction held 3 bases outside the gene matches. Germline V gene lookup returns CDR1 VINAFY and CDR2 YDVSNSKD. Here the CDR3 reads CATWDRRSDWIKTF. CDR3 in DNA: TGTGCCACCTGGGACAGGCGAAGTGATTGGATCAAGACGTTT.

A note on this clone: An end of the junction differs from the germline gene, which may be a read error. This chain links TRGV4 with TRGJ1 or TRGJ2. In germline, CDR1 is EGSTGY, CDR2 YDSYTSSV. The CDR3 has 14 amino acids. CDR3 sequence (DNA): TGTGCCACCTGGAATGGCCCGAGTTATTATAAGAAACTCTTT. Residues: CATWNGPSYYKKLF.

This clone has only a few counts. A read error may produce the germline difference seen at one junction end. The chain employs TRGV9 and TRGJ1 or TRGJ2. The CDR3 loop spans 14 amino acids. Per germline, CDR1 GITISATS and CDR2 ISYDGTV (reference sequence). Here the CDR3 reads CALRDGNPPYKKLF. As DNA, the CDR3 is TGTGCCTTGAGGGATGGGAATCCGCCTTATAAGAAACTCTTT.

A remark on this clone: Other DNA sequences from this sample encode an identical CDR3 as well. V is TRGV4 and J is TRGJ1 or TRGJ2. Germline-derived CDR1 and CDR2 are EGSTGY and YDSYTSSV. There are 13 residues in the CDR3. V was clipped by 0 bases and J by 5 bases; unmatched bases: 4. CDR3 in DNA: TGTGCCACCTGGGATGGGCCACATTATAAGAAACTCTTT. It is translated as CATWDGPHYKKLF.

The genes are TRGV5 and TRGJP2. The CDR3 length is 11 residues. Germline V CDR1 and CDR2: VINAFY, YDVSNSKD. The trim removed 5 bases at V and 9 bases at J, leaving 3 bases unmatched. Here the CDR3 DNA reads TGTGCCACCTGGGGGCATTGGATCAAGACGTTT. It specifies CATWGHWIKTF.

This chain links TRGV5 with TRGJ1 or TRGJ2. CDR1 and CDR2 (germline): VINAFY, YDVSNSKD. This CDR3 has 12 residues. Losses at the gene ends were 0 bases for V and 13 bases for J; bases not matched to a gene: 9. The CDR3 sequence: CATWDRRAPKLF. As DNA, the CDR3 is TGTGCCACCTGGGACAGGCGTGCCCCTAAACTCTTT.

Worth noting for this clone: Distinct nucleotide sequences in the sample also encode this CDR3. The rearrangement uses TRGV4 and TRGJ1 or TRGJ2. The CDR3 spans 13 residues. V trimming: 6 bases; J trimming: 3 bases; junction bases outside the gene matches: 8. Germline assignment: CDR1 EGSTGY and CDR2 YDSYTSSV. Here the CDR3 DNA reads TGTGCCACCTGGACAGGGTTTTATTATAAGAAACTCTTT. Translated, it gives CATWTGFYYKKLF.

This clone is medium-sized in the sample. At the DNA level, this CDR3 is encoded by other sequences in the same sample as well. The chain combines TRGV2 with TRGJ1 or TRGJ2. The CDR3 loop spans 12 amino acids. Germline CDR1 is EGSNGY and CDR2 is YDSYNSKV. V was pared by 0 bases and J by 5 bases, with 1 base of the junction left unmatched. CDR3 loop: CATWDGDYKKLF. The DNA of the CDR3 is TGTGCCACCTGGGACGGGGATTATAAGAAACTCTTT.

The gene calls are TRGV4 and TRGJ1 or TRGJ2. Per germline, CDR1 EGSTGY and CDR2 YDSYTSSV. The trim removed 6 bases at V and 9 bases at J, leaving 8 bases unmatched. This CDR3 is 11 amino acids long. The chain's CDR3 is CATWNEAKKLF. The CDR3 coding sequence is TGTGCCACCTGGAATGAAGCTAAGAAACTCTTT.

The chain combines TRGV4 with TRGJ1 or TRGJ2. The CDR3 runs to 15 residues. V shed 0 bases and J 12 bases; nucleotides not matched to a gene: 17. Germline lookup yields CDR1 EGSTGY and CDR2 YDSYTSSV. The CDR3 nucleotides are TGTGCCACCTGGGATGGGCGCTTTGGATTGGAAGGGAAACTCTTT. It codes for CATWDGRFGLEGKLF.

This clone is deemed medium-sized. The chain employs TRGV3 and TRGJ1 or TRGJ2. The CDR3 spans 11 residues. V lost 0 bases, J lost 11 bases, and 4 bases stayed unmatched. Germline CDR1 is VTNTFY and CDR2 is YDVSTARD (reference sequence). CDR3: CATWDRLEKLF. DNA for the CDR3: TGTGCCACCTGGGACAGGCTGGAGAAACTCTTT.

This clone was counted between two and nine times. The V and J genes are TRGV9 and TRGJ1 or TRGJ2. V shed 2 bases, J shed 2 bases, and the junction held 6 bases outside the gene matches. The CDR3 contains 14 residues. Germline V gene data show CDR1 as GITISATS and CDR2 as ISYDGTV (reference sequence). The CDR3 is CALWEAQYYYKKLF. The CDR3 nucleotides are TGTGCCTTGTGGGAGGCCCAATATTATTATAAGAAACTCTTT.

The rearrangement links TRGV5 to TRGJ1 or TRGJ2. The germline V gene encodes CDR1 VINAFY and CDR2 YDVSNSKD. J lost 2 bases, V lost 2 bases, and 3 bases had no gene match. The CDR3 sequence is 13 residues long. This chain's CDR3 is CATWDIYYYKKLF. CDR3 sequence (DNA): TGTGCCACCTGGGACATCTATTATTATAAGAAACTCTTT.

This clone was observed a handful of times. The rearrangement uses TRGV4 and TRGJ1 or TRGJ2. The V gene end was trimmed by 6 bases and the J gene end by 10 bases; junction bases not matched to a gene: 9. There are 11 residues in the CDR3. The germline CDR1 and CDR2 sequences are EGSTGY and YDSYTSSV. This chain's CDR3 is CATWYREKKLF. The CDR3 nucleotides read TGTGCCACCTGGTATCGCGAAAAGAAACTCTTT.

In regard to this clone: TCRdb's protein and the translated DNA diverge at residue 5; the protein reported here is the translation of the DNA. Other DNA sequences in the sample encode the same CDR3. The genes are TRGV3 and TRGJ1 or TRGJ2. CDR3 length: 11 residues. The junction had 5 bases not matched to a gene; V was cut back by 5 bases and J by 7 bases. The germline gives CDR1 VTNTFY, CDR2 YDVSTARD (reference sequence). In DNA, the CDR3 is TGTGCCACCTGGGTAGGATATAAGAAACTCTTT. Its translation is CATWVGYKKLF.

This clone is medium-sized within its sample. Other DNA sequences in the same sample also yield this CDR3. This rearrangement joins TRGV9 to TRGJ1 or TRGJ2. V was pared by 3 bases and J by 5 bases, with 1 base of the junction left unmatched. Germline CDR1 reads GITISATS; CDR2 reads ISYDGTV (reference sequence). The CDR3 spans 11 residues. The CDR3 reads CALWENYKKLF. The CDR3 nucleotides read TGTGCCTTGTGGGAGAATTATAAGAAACTCTTT.

The chain couples TRGV3 to TRGJ1 or TRGJ2. Germline V gives CDR1 VTNTFY, CDR2 YDVSTARD (reference sequence). There are 13 residues in the CDR3. V shed 3 bases and J 8 bases; nucleotides not matched to a gene: 10. CDR3: CATWDRTNHKKLF. DNA for the CDR3: TGTGCCACCTGGGACCGAACCAACCATAAGAAACTCTTT.

The chain is built from TRGV4 and TRGJ1 or TRGJ2. With V trimmed by 3 bases and J by 8 bases, 10 bases remained unmatched. CDR1 and CDR2 (germline): EGSTGY, YDSYTSSV. This CDR3 contains 13 residues. CDR3 nucleotides: TGTGCCACCTGGGATATAGGTAGGGATAAGAAACTCTTT. Translated, it gives CATWDIGRDKKLF.

There are a few counts of this clone. The chain has TRGV2 and TRGJ1 or TRGJ2. The V gene's germline CDR1 is EGSNGY and CDR2 YDSYNSKV. J lost 12 bases, V lost 4 bases, and 9 bases had no gene match. The CDR3 contains 11 residues. For the CDR3, the DNA is TGTGCCACCTGGGAAGAGGGCCTGAAACTCTTT. As protein: CATWEEGLKLF.

The rearrangement uses TRGV2 and TRGJ1 or TRGJ2. The germline V gene has CDR1 EGSNGY and CDR2 YDSYNSKV. The V gene end was trimmed by 3 bases and the J gene end by 9 bases; junction bases not matched to a gene: 17. The length of the CDR3 is 15 residues. CDR3 bases: TGTGCCACCTGGGACCTTCTTCCACCCCCGTGTAAGAAACTCTTT. Protein sequence: CATWDLLPPPCKKLF.

A few counts support this clone. Other DNA variants within this sample encode the same CDR3. The J gene is TRGJP2, the V gene TRGV3. The CDR3 is 13 residues long. V lost 0 bases, J lost 6 bases, and 1 base stayed unmatched. CDR1 and CDR2 (germline): VTNTFY, YDVSTARD (reference sequence). The chain's CDR3 is CATWDRGDWIKTF. In DNA, the CDR3 is TGTGCCACCTGGGACAGGGGTGATTGGATCAAGACGTTT.